The rows below give T cell receptor beta chains drawn from one sample of a study of cytomegalovirus exposure and HLA in healthy donors. Generated by immunoSEQ multiplex PCR, the TCRdb table keeps only in-frame clones and is missing some. The profile covers roughly 130,000 clones, with about 74% appearing a single time and 6.6% taken by the ten largest. The sequencing sample was made of PBMCs. The receptors shown here come from a man in his forties or fifties in good health and CMV-seropositive. The CDR3 runs from the conserved cysteine through the conserved F or W. Fields, in order: D gene, clone size, V gene, J gene, CDR3 protein, CDR3 DNA. A D gene is named only where the DNA matches it firmly. Some rows mark clone size as missing; the rest say once, few, many or name a class of expanded clone.

d_gene: TRBD1; abundance: -; v_gene: TRBV10-3; j_gene: TRBJ2-3; CDR3aa: CAISGTGPSTDTQYF; CDR3nt: TGTGCCATCAGTGGGACAGGTCCTAGCACAGATACGCAGTATTTT
d_gene: -; abundance: -; v_gene: TRBV11-2; j_gene: TRBJ2-2; CDR3aa: CASSLVRGTGELFF; CDR3nt: TGTGCCAGCAGCTTAGTTAGGGGTACCGGGGAGCTGTTTTTT
d_gene: -; abundance: -; v_gene: TRBV2; j_gene: TRBJ1-5; CDR3aa: CASSEGSRGARSNQPQHF; CDR3nt: TGTGCCAGCAGTGAAGGGTCGCGGGGGGCACGGAGCAATCAGCCCCAGCATTTT
d_gene: TRBD1; abundance: -; v_gene: TRBV29-1; j_gene: TRBJ2-3; CDR3aa: CSVVVRQGPSTDTQYF; CDR3nt: TGCAGCGTTGTGGTTCGACAGGGGCCCAGCACAGATACGCAGTATTTT
d_gene: -; abundance: -; v_gene: TRBV18; j_gene: TRBJ1-4; CDR3aa: CASSPGTDEKLFF; CDR3nt: TGTGCCAGCTCACCAGGGACTGATGAAAAACTGTTTTTT
d_gene: TRBD1; abundance: -; v_gene: TRBV7-6; j_gene: TRBJ2-3; CDR3aa: CASSAPGQGADTQYF; CDR3nt: TGTGCCAGCAGCGCGCCGGGACAGGGAGCAGATACGCAGTATTTT
d_gene: -; abundance: few; v_gene: TRBV6-5; j_gene: TRBJ2-5; CDR3aa: CASSYGGVRETQYF; CDR3nt: TGTGCCAGCAGTTACGGGGGCGTGCGGGAGACCCAGTACTTC
d_gene: -; abundance: -; v_gene: TRBV9; j_gene: TRBJ2-5; CDR3aa: CASSVEGETQYF; CDR3nt: TGTGCCAGCAGCGTAGAGGGGGAGACCCAGTACTTC
d_gene: TRBD1; abundance: once; v_gene: TRBV7-8; j_gene: TRBJ2-7; CDR3aa: CASSIGQGAYEQYF; CDR3nt: TGTGCCAGCAGCATAGGACAGGGTGCCTACGAGCAGTACTTC
d_gene: -; abundance: -; v_gene: TRBV5-8; j_gene: TRBJ1-5; CDR3aa: CASSRAGYSNQPQHF; CDR3nt: TGTGCCAGCAGCCGGGCGGGCTATAGCAATCAGCCCCAGCATTTT
d_gene: -; abundance: few; v_gene: TRBV7-8; j_gene: TRBJ2-6; CDR3aa: CASSPRAVGGGSGANVLTF; CDR3nt: TGTGCCAGCAGCCCCCGCGCCGTGGGTGGAGGCTCTGGGGCCAACGTCCTGACTTTC
d_gene: -; abundance: -; v_gene: TRBV29-1; j_gene: TRBJ2-7; CDR3aa: CSVATGTAEQYF; CDR3nt: TGCAGCGTAGCCACAGGGACCGCCGAGCAGTACTTC
d_gene: -; abundance: -; v_gene: TRBV5-1; j_gene: TRBJ1-1; CDR3aa: CASSFRTATEAFF; CDR3nt: TGCGCCAGCAGCTTTCGGACAGCGACTGAAGCTTTCTTT
d_gene: -; abundance: -; v_gene: TRBV19; j_gene: TRBJ1-5; CDR3aa: CASSLTYSNQPQHF; CDR3nt: TGTGCCAGTAGTCTGACATATAGCAATCAGCCCCAGCATTTT
d_gene: TRBD1; abundance: -; v_gene: TRBV10-3; j_gene: TRBJ2-7; CDR3aa: CATGPGQGAYEQYF; CDR3nt: TGTGCCACCGGGCCCGGACAGGGAGCCTACGAGCAGTACTTC
d_gene: -; abundance: -; v_gene: TRBV6-1; j_gene: TRBJ1-2; CDR3aa: CASSERPGSSNYGYTF; CDR3nt: TGTGCCAGCAGTGAACGTCCGGGGTCTTCTAACTATGGCTACACCTTC
d_gene: TRBD2; abundance: -; v_gene: TRBV5-4; j_gene: TRBJ2-1; CDR3aa: CASSIGGGHSYNEQFF; CDR3nt: TGTGCCAGCAGCATCGGCGGGGGGCACTCCTACAATGAGCAGTTCTTC
d_gene: TRBD1; abundance: -; v_gene: TRBV19; j_gene: TRBJ2-1; CDR3aa: CASSIAAGGFYNEQFF; CDR3nt: TGTGCCAGTAGTATAGCCGCAGGGGGCTTCTACAATGAGCAGTTCTTC
d_gene: -; abundance: -; v_gene: TRBV2; j_gene: TRBJ1-3; CDR3aa: CASSELGNTIYF; CDR3nt: TGTGCCAGCAGTGAACTTGGAAACACCATATATTTT
d_gene: TRBD2; abundance: few; v_gene: TRBV7-8; j_gene: TRBJ2-7; CDR3aa: CASSRSGRGLVEQYF; CDR3nt: TGTGCCAGCAGCCGTAGCGGGAGGGGGCTTGTCGAGCAGTACTTC
d_gene: TRBD1; abundance: -; v_gene: TRBV6-5; j_gene: TRBJ1-2; CDR3aa: CASSYSRTGDYGYTF; CDR3nt: TGTGCCAGCAGTTACTCGAGGACAGGGGACTATGGCTACACCTTC
d_gene: TRBD1; abundance: -; v_gene: TRBV6-4; j_gene: TRBJ1-6; CDR3aa: CASSDYTRQGYNSPLHF; CDR3nt: TGTGCCAGCAGTGACTATACGAGACAGGGGTATAATTCACCCCTCCACTTT
d_gene: -; abundance: few; v_gene: TRBV4-1; j_gene: TRBJ1-5; CDR3aa: CASSQDRDQPQHF; CDR3nt: TGCGCCAGCAGCCAAGATCGAGATCAGCCCCAGCATTTT
d_gene: -; abundance: -; v_gene: TRBV7-2; j_gene: TRBJ2-3; CDR3aa: CASSLSGFGADTQYF; CDR3nt: TGTGCCAGCAGCTTAAGCGGCTTCGGGGCAGATACGCAGTATTTT
d_gene: TRBD1; abundance: -; v_gene: TRBV15; j_gene: TRBJ2-7; CDR3aa: CATSRDRTGQREQYF; CDR3nt: TGTGCCACCAGCAGAGATAGGACAGGGCAACGCGAGCAGTACTTC
d_gene: -; abundance: -; v_gene: TRBV21-1; j_gene: TRBJ1-5; CDR3aa: CASSKGKRLIREGDQPQHF; CDR3nt: TGTGCCAGCAGCAAAGGAAAAAGGTTAATCAGGGAGGGGGATCAGCCCCAGCATTTT
d_gene: TRBD1; abundance: -; v_gene: TRBV25-1; j_gene: TRBJ1-5; CDR3aa: CASSAGGRGNQPQHF; CDR3nt: TGTGCCAGCAGTGCAGGGGGCCGGGGCAATCAGCCCCAGCATTTT
d_gene: -; abundance: once; v_gene: TRBV18; j_gene: TRBJ1-3; CDR3aa: CASSPPGATGNTIYF; CDR3nt: TGTGCCAGCTCACCACCGGGGGCGACTGGAAACACCATATATTTT
d_gene: -; abundance: -; v_gene: TRBV27; j_gene: TRBJ1-1; CDR3aa: CASSLKSGNTEAFF; CDR3nt: TGTGCCAGCAGTTTAAAGTCGGGGAACACTGAAGCTTTCTTT
d_gene: TRBD2; abundance: -; v_gene: TRBV5-1; j_gene: TRBJ2-3; CDR3aa: CASGKAGVRYTDTQYF; CDR3nt: TGCGCCAGCGGCAAAGCGGGAGTCCGTTACACAGATACGCAGTATTTT
d_gene: -; abundance: -; v_gene: TRBV29-1; j_gene: TRBJ2-1; CDR3aa: CSVEPPGRTLHNEQFF; CDR3nt: TGCAGCGTTGAACCGCCGGGAAGGACCCTTCACAATGAGCAGTTCTTC
d_gene: -; abundance: few; v_gene: TRBV19; j_gene: TRBJ2-2; CDR3aa: CASSISGWAGELFF; CDR3nt: TGTGCCAGTAGTATCTCAGGATGGGCCGGGGAGCTGTTTTTT
d_gene: -; abundance: -; v_gene: TRBV2; j_gene: TRBJ1-1; CDR3aa: CASRGRTEAFF; CDR3nt: TGTGCCAGCAGGGGCAGAACTGAAGCTTTCTTT
d_gene: TRBD1; abundance: -; v_gene: TRBV14; j_gene: TRBJ2-2; CDR3aa: CASSYRGNTGELFF; CDR3nt: TGTGCCAGCAGTTACAGGGGAAACACCGGGGAGCTGTTTTTT
d_gene: -; abundance: -; v_gene: TRBV19; j_gene: TRBJ1-2; CDR3aa: CASGTRENYGYTF; CDR3nt: TGTGCCAGTGGAACCAGGGAAAACTATGGCTACACCTTC
d_gene: -; abundance: -; v_gene: TRBV18; j_gene: TRBJ1-1; CDR3aa: CASSPQRQKNTEAFF; CDR3nt: TGTGCCAGCTCACCTCAGCGACAGAAGAACACTGAAGCTTTCTTT
d_gene: -; abundance: -; v_gene: TRBV5-1; j_gene: TRBJ2-1; CDR3aa: CASSYRGGVGEQFF; CDR3nt: TGCGCCAGCAGCTATAGGGGGGGAGTGGGTGAGCAGTTCTTC
d_gene: TRBD1; abundance: -; v_gene: TRBV6-5; j_gene: TRBJ1-6; CDR3aa: CASSYGTGGFSPLHF; CDR3nt: TGTGCCAGCAGTTACGGGACAGGGGGGTTTTCACCCCTCCACTTT
d_gene: -; abundance: -; v_gene: TRBV19; j_gene: TRBJ2-7; CDR3aa: CASSTVTSWLYEQYF; CDR3nt: TGTGCCAGTAGTACGGTGACTAGTTGGCTATACGAGCAGTACTTC
d_gene: -; abundance: -; v_gene: TRBV6-1; j_gene: TRBJ2-7; CDR3aa: CASSVTGSSYEQYF; CDR3nt: TGTGCCAGCAGTGTTACGGGGTCCTCCTACGAGCAGTACTTC
d_gene: -; abundance: -; v_gene: TRBV5-1; j_gene: TRBJ1-4; CDR3aa: CASNSGKTTNEKLFF; CDR3nt: TGCGCCAGCAACTCGGGAAAGACAACTAATGAAAAACTGTTTTTT
d_gene: -; abundance: -; v_gene: TRBV15; j_gene: TRBJ2-1; CDR3aa: CATSRVPSRNNEQFF; CDR3nt: TGTGCCACCAGCAGAGTCCCTAGCCGGAACAATGAGCAGTTCTTC
d_gene: TRBD2; abundance: -; v_gene: TRBV10-3; j_gene: TRBJ2-2; CDR3aa: CAISEGTSGSTGELFF; CDR3nt: TGTGCCATCAGTGAAGGGACTAGCGGGAGTACCGGGGAGCTGTTTTTT
d_gene: TRBD1; abundance: few; v_gene: TRBV2; j_gene: TRBJ2-2; CDR3aa: CAGGTGGTGELFF; CDR3nt: TGTGCCGGAGGGACAGGGGGGACCGGGGAGCTGTTTTTT
d_gene: -; abundance: -; v_gene: TRBV28; j_gene: TRBJ2-7; CDR3aa: CASSPYSGTYEQYF; CDR3nt: TGTGCCAGCAGTCCCTATAGCGGCACCTACGAGCAGTACTTC
d_gene: -; abundance: -; v_gene: TRBV20-1; j_gene: TRBJ2-1; CDR3aa: CSVTSGDEQFF; CDR3nt: TGCAGTGTCACGAGCGGAGATGAGCAGTTCTTC
d_gene: TRBD1; abundance: -; v_gene: TRBV29-1; j_gene: TRBJ1-5; CDR3aa: CSVLTGVNQPQHF; CDR3nt: TGCAGCGTGCTGACAGGGGTCAATCAGCCCCAGCATTTT
d_gene: -; abundance: -; v_gene: TRBV27; j_gene: TRBJ1-2; CDR3aa: CASSKARFTEGYTF; CDR3nt: TGTGCCAGCAGCAAAGCGAGGTTCACGGAGGGCTACACCTTC
d_gene: -; abundance: -; v_gene: TRBV5-1; j_gene: TRBJ1-4; CDR3aa: CASSSGKTNEKLFF; CDR3nt: TGCGCCAGCAGCTCGGGGAAAACTAATGAAAAACTGTTTTTT
d_gene: TRBD1; abundance: -; v_gene: TRBV28; j_gene: TRBJ2-5; CDR3aa: CASTDGDSEETQYF; CDR3nt: TGTGCCAGCACCGACGGGGACAGCGAAGAGACCCAGTACTTC
d_gene: TRBD1; abundance: -; v_gene: TRBV5-1; j_gene: TRBJ2-1; CDR3aa: CASSPGTEYYNEQFF; CDR3nt: TGCGCCAGCAGCCCCGGGACAGAATACTACAATGAGCAGTTCTTC
d_gene: TRBD1; abundance: -; v_gene: TRBV6-5; j_gene: TRBJ2-2; CDR3aa: CASRIQGVNTGELFF; CDR3nt: TGTGCCAGCAGAATACAGGGGGTTAACACCGGGGAGCTGTTTTTT
d_gene: -; abundance: -; v_gene: TRBV15; j_gene: TRBJ2-5; CDR3aa: CATSRGTRGAEETQYF; CDR3nt: TGTGCCACCAGCAGAGGTACCCGGGGGGCTGAAGAGACCCAGTACTTC
d_gene: TRBD1; abundance: -; v_gene: TRBV27; j_gene: TRBJ1-1; CDR3aa: CASSTQGARVTEAFF; CDR3nt: TGTGCCAGCAGTACGCAGGGGGCGAGGGTAACTGAAGCTTTCTTT
d_gene: -; abundance: once; v_gene: TRBV28; j_gene: TRBJ2-3; CDR3aa: CASSRGKGTDTQYF; CDR3nt: TGTGCCAGCAGTAGGGGGAAGGGCACAGATACGCAGTATTTT